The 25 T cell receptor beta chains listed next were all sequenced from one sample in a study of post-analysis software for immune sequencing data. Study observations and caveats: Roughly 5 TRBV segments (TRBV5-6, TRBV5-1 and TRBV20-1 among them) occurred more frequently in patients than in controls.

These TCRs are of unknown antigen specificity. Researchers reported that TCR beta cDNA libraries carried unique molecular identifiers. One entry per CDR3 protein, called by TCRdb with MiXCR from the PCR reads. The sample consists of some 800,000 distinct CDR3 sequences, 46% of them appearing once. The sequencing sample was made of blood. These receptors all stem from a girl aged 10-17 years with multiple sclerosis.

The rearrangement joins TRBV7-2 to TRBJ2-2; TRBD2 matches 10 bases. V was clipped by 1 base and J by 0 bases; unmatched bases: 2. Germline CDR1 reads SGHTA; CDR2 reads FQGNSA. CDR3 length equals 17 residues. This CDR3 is CASSLGLAGANTGELFF. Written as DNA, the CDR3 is TGTGCCAGCAGCTTAGGCCTAGCGGGAGCGAACACCGGGGAGCTGTTTTTT.

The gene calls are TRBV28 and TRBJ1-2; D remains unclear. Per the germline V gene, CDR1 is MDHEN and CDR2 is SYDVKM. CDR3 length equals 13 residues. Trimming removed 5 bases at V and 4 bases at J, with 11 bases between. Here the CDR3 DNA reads TGTGCCAGCAGTAGGGTCTCCGGCTATGGCTACACCTTC. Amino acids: CASSRVSGYGYTF.

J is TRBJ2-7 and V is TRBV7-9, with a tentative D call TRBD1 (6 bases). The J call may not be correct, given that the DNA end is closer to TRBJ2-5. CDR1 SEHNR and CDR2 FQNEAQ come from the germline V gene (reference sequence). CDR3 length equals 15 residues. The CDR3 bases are TGTGCCAGCAGCTCCTCCACAGGGAGCCAAGAGACCCAGTACTTC. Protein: CASSSSTGSQETQYF.

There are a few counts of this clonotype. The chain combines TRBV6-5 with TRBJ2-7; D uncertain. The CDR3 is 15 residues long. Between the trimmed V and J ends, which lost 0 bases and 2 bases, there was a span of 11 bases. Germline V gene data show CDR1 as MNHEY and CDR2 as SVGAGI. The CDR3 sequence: CASSYSTLQTYEQYF. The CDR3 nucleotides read TGTGCCAGCAGTTACTCAACCCTCCAGACCTACGAGCAGTACTTC.

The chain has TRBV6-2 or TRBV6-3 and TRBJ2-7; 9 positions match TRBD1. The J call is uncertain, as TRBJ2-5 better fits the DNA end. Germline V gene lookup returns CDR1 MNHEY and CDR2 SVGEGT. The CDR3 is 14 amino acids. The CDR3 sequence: CASRSDRGLETQYF. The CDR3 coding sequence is TGTGCCAGCAGATCGGACAGGGGACTGGAGACCCAGTACTTC.

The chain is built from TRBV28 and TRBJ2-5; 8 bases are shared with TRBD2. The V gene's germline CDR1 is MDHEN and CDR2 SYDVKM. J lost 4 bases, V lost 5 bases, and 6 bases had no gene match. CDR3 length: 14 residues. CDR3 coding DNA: TGTGCCAGCAGTCAAACGGGGGGGCGAGAGACCCAGTACTTC. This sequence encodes CASSQTGGRETQYF.

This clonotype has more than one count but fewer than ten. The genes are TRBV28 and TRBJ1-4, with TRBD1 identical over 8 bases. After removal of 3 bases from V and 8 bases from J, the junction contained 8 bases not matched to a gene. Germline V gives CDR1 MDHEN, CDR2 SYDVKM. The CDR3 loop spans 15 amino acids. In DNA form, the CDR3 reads TGTGCCAGCAGTTTCGACAGGGGCGGGAGCGAAAAACTGTTTTTT. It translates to CASSFDRGGSEKLFF.

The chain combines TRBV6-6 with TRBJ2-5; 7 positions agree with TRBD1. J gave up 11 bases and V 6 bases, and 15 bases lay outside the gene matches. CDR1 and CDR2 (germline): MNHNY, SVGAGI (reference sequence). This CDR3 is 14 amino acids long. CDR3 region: CASRRSEGAGEQYF. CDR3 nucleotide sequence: TGTGCCAGCAGACGCTCAGAGGGGGCGGGTGAGCAGTACTTC.

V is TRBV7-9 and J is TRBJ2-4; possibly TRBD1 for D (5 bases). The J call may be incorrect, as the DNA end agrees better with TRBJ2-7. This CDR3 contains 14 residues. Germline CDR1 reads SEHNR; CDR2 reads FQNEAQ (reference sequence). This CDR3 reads CASSGSTDDYEQYF. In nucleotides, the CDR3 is TGTGCCAGCAGCGGGTCGACAGACGACTACGAGCAGTACTTC.

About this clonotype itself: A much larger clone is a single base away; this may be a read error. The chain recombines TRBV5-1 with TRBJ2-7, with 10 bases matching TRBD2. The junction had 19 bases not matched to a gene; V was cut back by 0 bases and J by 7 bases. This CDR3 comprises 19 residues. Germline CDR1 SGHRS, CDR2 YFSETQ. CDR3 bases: TGCGCCAGCAGCTTGGTCCGACGGGATGCTAGCGGGAGATGGAATGAGCAGTACTTC. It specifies CASSLVRRDASGRWNEQYF.

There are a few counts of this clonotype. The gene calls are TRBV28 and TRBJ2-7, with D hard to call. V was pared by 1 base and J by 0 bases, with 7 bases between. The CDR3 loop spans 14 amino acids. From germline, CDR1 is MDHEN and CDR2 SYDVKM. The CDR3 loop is CASSLYIHSYEQYF. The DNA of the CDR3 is TGTGCCAGCAGTTTATATATCCACTCCTACGAGCAGTACTTC. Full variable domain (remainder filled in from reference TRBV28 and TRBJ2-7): DVKVTQSSRYLVKRTGEKVFLECVQDMDHENMFWYRQDPGLGLRLIYFSYDVKMKEKGDIPEGYSVSREKKERFSLILESASTNQTSMYLCASSLYIHSYEQYFGPGTRLTVT.

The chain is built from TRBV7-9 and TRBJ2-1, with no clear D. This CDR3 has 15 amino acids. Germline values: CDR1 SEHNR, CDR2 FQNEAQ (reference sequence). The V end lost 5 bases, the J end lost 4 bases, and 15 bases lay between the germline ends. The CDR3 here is CASSGTGLEYNEQFF. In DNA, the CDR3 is TGTGCCAGCAGCGGAACGGGTCTAGAGTACAATGAGCAGTTCTTC.

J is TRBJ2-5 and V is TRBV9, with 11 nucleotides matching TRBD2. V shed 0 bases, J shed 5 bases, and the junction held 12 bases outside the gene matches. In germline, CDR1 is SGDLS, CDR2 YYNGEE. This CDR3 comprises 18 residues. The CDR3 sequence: CASSVEPRIAGGRETQYF. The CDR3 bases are TGTGCCAGCAGCGTAGAACCCCGAATAGCGGGAGGGCGGGAGACCCAGTACTTC.

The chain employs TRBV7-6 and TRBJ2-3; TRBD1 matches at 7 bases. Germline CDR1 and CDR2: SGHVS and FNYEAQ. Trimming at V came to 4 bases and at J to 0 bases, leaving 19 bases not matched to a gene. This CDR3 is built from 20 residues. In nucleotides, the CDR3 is TGTGCCAGCAGCTACCCCTCCTTAATGGGGACAGACGGCAGCACAGATACGCAGTATTTT. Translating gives CASSYPSLMGTDGSTDTQYF.

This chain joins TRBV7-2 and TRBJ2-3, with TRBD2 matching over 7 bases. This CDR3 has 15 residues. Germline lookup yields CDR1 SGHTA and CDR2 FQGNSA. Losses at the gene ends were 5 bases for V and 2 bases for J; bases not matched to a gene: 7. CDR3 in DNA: TGTGCCAGCAGCGCTAGCGGCCTACTCACAGATACGCAGTATTTT. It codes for CASSASGLLTDTQYF. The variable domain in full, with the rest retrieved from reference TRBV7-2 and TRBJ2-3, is GAGVSQSPSNKVTEKGKDVELRCDPISGHTALYWYRQSLGQGLEFLIYFQGNSAPDKSGLPSDRFSAERTGGSVSTLTIQRTQQEDSAVYLCASSASGLLTDTQYFGPGTRLTVL.

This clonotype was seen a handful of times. CDR3 nucleotide sequence: TGTGCCAGCAGCCCGAGGGACAGGGAAGGTCCTCACTACGAGCAGTACTTC. This encodes CASSPRDREGPHYEQYF. The chain uses TRBV7-9 and TRBJ2-7; 9 bases agree with TRBD1. Germline V gene data show CDR1 as SEHNR and CDR2 as FQNEAQ (reference sequence). The CDR3 extends over 17 amino acids. V was pared by 5 bases and J by 3 bases, with 14 bases of the junction left unmatched.

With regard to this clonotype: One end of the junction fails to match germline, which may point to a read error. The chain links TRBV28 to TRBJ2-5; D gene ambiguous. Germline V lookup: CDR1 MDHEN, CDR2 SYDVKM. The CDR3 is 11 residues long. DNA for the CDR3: TGTGTCAGCAGTTTACAAGAGACCCAGTACTTC. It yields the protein CVSSLQETQYF.

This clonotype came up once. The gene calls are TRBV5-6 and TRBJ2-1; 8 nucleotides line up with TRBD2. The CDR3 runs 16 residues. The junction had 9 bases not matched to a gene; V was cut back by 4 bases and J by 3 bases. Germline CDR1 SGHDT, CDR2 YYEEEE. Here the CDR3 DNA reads TGTGCCAGCAGCACCGGACTAGCCAGGGTCTACAATGAGCAGTTCTTC. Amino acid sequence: CASSTGLARVYNEQFF.

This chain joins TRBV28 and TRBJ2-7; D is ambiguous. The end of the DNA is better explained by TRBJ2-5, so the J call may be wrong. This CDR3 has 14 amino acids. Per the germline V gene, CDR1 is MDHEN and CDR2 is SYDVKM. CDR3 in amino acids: CASSSPGRKETQYF. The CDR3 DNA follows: TGTGCCAGCAGTTCCCCGGGCAGGAAAGAGACCCAGTACTTC.

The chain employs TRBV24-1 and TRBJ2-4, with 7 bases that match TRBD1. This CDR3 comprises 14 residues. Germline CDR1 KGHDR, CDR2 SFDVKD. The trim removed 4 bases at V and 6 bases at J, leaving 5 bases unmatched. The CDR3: CATSERDSRNIQYF. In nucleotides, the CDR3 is TGTGCCACCAGTGAACGGGACAGCAGAAACATTCAGTACTTC.

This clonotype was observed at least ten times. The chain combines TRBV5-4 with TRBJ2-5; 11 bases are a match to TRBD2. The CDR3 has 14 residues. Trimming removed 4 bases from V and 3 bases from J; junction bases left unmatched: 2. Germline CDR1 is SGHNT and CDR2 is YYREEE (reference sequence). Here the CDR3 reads CASSPGLAEETQYF. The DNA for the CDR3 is TGTGCCAGCAGCCCGGGACTAGCGGAAGAGACCCAGTACTTC.

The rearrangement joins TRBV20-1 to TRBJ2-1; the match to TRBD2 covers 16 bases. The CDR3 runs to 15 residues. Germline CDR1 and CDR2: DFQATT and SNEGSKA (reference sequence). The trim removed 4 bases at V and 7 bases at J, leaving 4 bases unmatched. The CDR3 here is CSATGTSGRGNEQFF. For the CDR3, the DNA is TGCAGTGCTACCGGGACTAGCGGGAGGGGGAATGAGCAGTTCTTC.

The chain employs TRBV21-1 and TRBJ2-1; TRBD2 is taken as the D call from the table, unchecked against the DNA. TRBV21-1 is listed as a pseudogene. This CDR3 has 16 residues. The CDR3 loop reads CASSKPPTSALDEQFF. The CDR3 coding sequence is TGTGCCAGCAGCAAACCCCCAACTAGCGCCCTCGATGAGCAGTTCTTC.

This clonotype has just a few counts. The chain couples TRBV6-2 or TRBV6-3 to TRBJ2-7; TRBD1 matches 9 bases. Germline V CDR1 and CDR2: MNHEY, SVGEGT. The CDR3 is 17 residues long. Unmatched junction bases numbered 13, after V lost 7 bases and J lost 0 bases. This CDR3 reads CASIPRTGVRSSYEQYF. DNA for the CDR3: TGTGCCAGCATCCCGAGGACAGGGGTCCGTAGCTCCTACGAGCAGTACTTC.

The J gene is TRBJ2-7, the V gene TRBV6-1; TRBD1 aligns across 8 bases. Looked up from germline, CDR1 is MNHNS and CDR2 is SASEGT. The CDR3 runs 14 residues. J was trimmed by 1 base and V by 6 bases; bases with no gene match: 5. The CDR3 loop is CASRVGQESYEQYF. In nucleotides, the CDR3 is TGTGCCAGCAGGGTGGGACAGGAGTCCTACGAGCAGTACTTC.